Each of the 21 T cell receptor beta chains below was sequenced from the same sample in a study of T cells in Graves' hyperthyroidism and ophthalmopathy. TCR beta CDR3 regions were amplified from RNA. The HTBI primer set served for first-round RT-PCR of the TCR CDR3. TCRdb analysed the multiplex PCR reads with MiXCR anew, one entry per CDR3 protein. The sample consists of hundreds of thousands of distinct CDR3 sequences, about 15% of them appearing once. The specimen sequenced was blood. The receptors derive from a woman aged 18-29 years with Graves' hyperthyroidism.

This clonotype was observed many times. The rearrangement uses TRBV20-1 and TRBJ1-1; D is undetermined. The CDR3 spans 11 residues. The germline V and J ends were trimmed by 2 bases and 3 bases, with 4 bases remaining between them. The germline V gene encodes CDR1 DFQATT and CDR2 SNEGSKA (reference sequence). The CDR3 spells CSARFDTEAFF. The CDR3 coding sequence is TGCAGTGCTAGATTCGACACTGAAGCTTTCTTT.

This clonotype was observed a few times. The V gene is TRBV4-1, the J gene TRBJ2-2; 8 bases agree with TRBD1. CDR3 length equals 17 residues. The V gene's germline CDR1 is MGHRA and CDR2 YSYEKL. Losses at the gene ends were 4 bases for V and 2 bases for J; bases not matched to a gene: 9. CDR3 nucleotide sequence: TGCGCCAGCAGCCCTCTGGACAGGGCAATTAACACCGGGGAGCTGTTTTTT. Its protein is CASSPLDRAINTGELFF.

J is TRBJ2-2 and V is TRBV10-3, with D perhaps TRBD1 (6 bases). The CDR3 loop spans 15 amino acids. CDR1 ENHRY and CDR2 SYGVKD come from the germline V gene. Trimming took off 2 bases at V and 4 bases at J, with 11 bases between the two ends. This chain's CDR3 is CAISEGQSGTGELFF. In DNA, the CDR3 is TGTGCCATCAGTGAGGGACAGTCGGGCACCGGGGAGCTGTTTTTT.

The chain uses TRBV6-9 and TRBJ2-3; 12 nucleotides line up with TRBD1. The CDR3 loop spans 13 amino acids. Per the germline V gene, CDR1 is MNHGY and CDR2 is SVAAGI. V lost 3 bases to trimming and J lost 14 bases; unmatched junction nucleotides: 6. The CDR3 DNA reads TGTGCCAGCAGTTACGAGGGGACAGGGGGCCCGTATTTT. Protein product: CASSYEGTGGPYF.

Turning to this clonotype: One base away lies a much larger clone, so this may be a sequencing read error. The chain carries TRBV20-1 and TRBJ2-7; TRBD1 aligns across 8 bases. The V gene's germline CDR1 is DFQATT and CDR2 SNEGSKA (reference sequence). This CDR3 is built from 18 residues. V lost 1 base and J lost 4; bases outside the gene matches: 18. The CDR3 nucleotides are TGCAGTGCTAGAGTTTTGGGAGGTTGGCAGGGGGCTGGGTACGAGCAGTACTTC. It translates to CSARVLGGWQGAGYEQYF.

CDR3 in DNA: TGCGCCAGCAGCTTGGTCGGCAGACCGAACAGCAGGGAGCTGTTTTTT. Translation gives CASSLVGRPNSRELFF. V gene TRBV5-1 combines with J gene TRBJ2-2; D not certain. This CDR3 has 16 amino acids. Germline V gene lookup returns CDR1 SGHRS and CDR2 YFSETQ. The V end was cut by 0 bases, the J end by 9 bases, with 18 bases between.

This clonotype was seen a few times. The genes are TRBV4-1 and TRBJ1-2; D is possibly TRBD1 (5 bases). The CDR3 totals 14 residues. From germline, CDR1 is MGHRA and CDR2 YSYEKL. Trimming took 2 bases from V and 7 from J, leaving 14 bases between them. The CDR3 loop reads CASSQPGGNPGYTF. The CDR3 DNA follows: TGCGCCAGCAGCCAACCGGGGGGGAACCCTGGCTACACCTTC.

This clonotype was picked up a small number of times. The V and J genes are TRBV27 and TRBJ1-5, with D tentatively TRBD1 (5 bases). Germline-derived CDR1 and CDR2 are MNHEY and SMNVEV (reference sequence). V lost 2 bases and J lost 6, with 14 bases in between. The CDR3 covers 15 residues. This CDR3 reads CASSLEGFGSQPQHF. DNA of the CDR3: TGTGCCAGCAGTTTAGAGGGGTTTGGGAGTCAGCCCCAGCATTTT.

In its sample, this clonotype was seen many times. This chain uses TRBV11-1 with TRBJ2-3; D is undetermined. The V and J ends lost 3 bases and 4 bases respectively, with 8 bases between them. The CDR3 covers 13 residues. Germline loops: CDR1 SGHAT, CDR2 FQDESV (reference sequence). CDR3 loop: CASSFPAADTQYF. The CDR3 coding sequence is TGTGCCAGCAGCTTCCCGGCGGCAGATACGCAGTATTTT.

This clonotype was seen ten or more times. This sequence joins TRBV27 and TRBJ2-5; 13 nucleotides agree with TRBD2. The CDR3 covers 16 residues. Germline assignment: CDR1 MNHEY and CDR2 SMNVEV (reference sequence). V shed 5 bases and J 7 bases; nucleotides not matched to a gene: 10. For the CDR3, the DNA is TGTGCCAGCAGTACACCAGGACTAGCGGGAGCCGTGACCCAGTACTTC. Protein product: CASSTPGLAGAVTQYF.

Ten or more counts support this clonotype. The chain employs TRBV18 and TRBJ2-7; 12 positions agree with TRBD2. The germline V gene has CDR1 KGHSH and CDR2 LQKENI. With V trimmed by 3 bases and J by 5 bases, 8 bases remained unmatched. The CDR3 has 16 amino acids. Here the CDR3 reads CASSPAGASGRDEQYF. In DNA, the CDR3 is TGTGCCAGCTCACCGGCGGGGGCTAGCGGGAGGGACGAGCAGTACTTC. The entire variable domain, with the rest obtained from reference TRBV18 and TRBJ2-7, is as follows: NAGVMQNPRHLVRRRGQEARLRCSPMKGHSHVYWYRQLPEEGLKFMVYLQKENIIDESGMPKERFSAEFPKEGPSILRIQQVVRGDSAAYFCASSPAGASGRDEQYFGPGTRLTVT.

DNA for the CDR3: TGCAGCGCCCGGGACAGTGAAGCTTTCTTT. Translating it yields CSARDSEAFF. This chain uses TRBV29-1 with TRBJ1-1; 7 positions agree with TRBD1. The germline V gene has CDR1 SQVTM and CDR2 ANQGSEA. This CDR3 comprises 10 residues. The junction had 3 bases not matched to a gene; V was cut back by 7 bases and J by 7 bases.

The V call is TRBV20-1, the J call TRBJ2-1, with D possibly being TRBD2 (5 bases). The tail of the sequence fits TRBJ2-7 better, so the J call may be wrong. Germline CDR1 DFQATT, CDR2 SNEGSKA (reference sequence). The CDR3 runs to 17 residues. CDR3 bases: TGCAGTGCTAGAGAAGAGGGAATGACGTCCCCCTACAATGAGCAGTACTTC. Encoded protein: CSAREEGMTSPYNEQYF.

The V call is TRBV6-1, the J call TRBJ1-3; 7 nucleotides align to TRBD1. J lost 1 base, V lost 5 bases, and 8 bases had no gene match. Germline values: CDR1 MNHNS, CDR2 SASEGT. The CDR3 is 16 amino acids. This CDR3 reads CASSPGTASSGNTIYF. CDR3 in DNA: TGTGCCAGCAGTCCTGGGACAGCCTCGTCTGGAAACACCATATATTTT.

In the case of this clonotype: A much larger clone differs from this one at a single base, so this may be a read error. The CDR3 loop is CASSQARGQYNEQLF. Written as DNA, the CDR3 is TGTGCCAGCAGCCAAGCCCGGGGGCAGTACAATGAGCAGCTCTTC. The chain combines TRBV3-1 with TRBJ2-1; D tentatively fits TRBD1 or TRBD2 (6 bases each). The CDR3 contains 15 residues. Germline loops: CDR1 LGHDT, CDR2 YNNKEL (reference sequence).

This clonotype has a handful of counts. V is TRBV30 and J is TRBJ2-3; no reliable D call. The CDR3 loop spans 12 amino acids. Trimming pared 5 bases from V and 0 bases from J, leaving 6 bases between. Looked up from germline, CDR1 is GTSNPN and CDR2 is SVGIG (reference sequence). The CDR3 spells CAWGVSTDTQYF. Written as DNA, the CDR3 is TGTGCCTGGGGCGTGAGCACAGATACGCAGTATTTT. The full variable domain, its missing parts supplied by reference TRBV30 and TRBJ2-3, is SQTIHQWPATLVQPVGSPLSLECTVEGTSNPNLYWYRQAAGRGLQLLFYSVGIGQISSEVPQNLSASRPQDRQFILSSKKLLLSDSGFYLCAWGVSTDTQYFGPGTRLTVL.

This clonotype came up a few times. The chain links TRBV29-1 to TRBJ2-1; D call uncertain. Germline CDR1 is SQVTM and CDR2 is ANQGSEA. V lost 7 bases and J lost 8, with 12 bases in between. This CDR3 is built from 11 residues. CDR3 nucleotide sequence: TGCAGCGCCCTGCTCAGTGATGAGCAGTTCTTC. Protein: CSALLSDEQFF.

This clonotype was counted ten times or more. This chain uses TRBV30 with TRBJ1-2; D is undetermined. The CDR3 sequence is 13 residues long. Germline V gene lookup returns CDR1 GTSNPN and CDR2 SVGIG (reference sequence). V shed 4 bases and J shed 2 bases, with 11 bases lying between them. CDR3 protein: CAWTLTENYGYTF. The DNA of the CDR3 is TGTGCCTGGACGCTTACAGAAAACTATGGCTACACCTTC.

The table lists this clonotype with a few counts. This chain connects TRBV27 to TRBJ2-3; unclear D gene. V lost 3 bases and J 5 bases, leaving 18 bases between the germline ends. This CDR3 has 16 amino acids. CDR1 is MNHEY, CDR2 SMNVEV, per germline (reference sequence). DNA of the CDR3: TGTGCCAGCAGTTTTAGTGTCGGGCTTCTAAGAGATACGCAGTATTTT. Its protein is CASSFSVGLLRDTQYF.

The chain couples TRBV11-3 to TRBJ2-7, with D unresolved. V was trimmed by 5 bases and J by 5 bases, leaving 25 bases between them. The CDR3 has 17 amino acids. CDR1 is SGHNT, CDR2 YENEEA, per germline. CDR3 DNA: TGTGCCAGCAGCCGCGATTCCCCCGGAGCTACCTTGGACGAGCAGTACTTC. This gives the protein CASSRDSPGATLDEQYF.

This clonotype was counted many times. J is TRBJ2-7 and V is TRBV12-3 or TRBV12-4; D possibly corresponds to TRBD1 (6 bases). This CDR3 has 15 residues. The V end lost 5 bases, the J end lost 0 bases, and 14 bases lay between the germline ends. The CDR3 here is CASSPDRRSSYEQYF. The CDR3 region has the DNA TGTGCCAGCAGTCCCGACAGGAGGAGCTCCTACGAGCAGTACTTC.